These 20 T cell receptor beta chains came from one sample sequenced in a study of blood T cells in healthy people across ages. Using a J-beta primer mix together with a sample-barcoded 5' primer, a second PCR was run for about 6 to 11 cycles. Using its own MiXCR run on the 5' RACE reads, TCRdb lists one record per CDR3 protein. The sample lists about 730,000 distinct CDR3 sequences, approximately 39% occurring once. Sequencing was done on a sample of blood. The source of these receptors is a woman aged 55-70 years in good health.

A few counts support this clonotype. The chain links TRBV28 to TRBJ2-7; 8 positions match TRBD1. The CDR3 is made up of 15 amino acids. Trimming cost V 5 bases and J 2 bases; bases outside gene matches: 8. The germline V gene has CDR1 MDHEN and CDR2 SYDVKM. The CDR3 loop reads CASSPQGQVTYEQYF. The DNA of the CDR3 is TGTGCCAGCAGTCCCCAGGGACAGGTCACCTACGAGCAGTACTTC.

This clonotype has just a few counts. The chain uses TRBV3-1 and TRBJ1-1, with a weak D call TRBD1 (5 bases). The germline V gene has CDR1 LGHDT and CDR2 YNNKEL (reference sequence). This CDR3 contains 14 residues. V was pared by 5 bases and J by 2 bases, with 12 bases between. CDR3 nucleotides: TGTGCCAGCAGCGCGACCGGGGACAACACTGAAGCTTTCTTT. Encoded protein: CASSATGDNTEAFF.

This clonotype has a handful of counts. This sequence joins TRBV9 and TRBJ2-3; TRBD2 might be the D (5 bases). V was shortened by 3 bases and J by 3 bases, with 14 bases between the two germline ends. Looked up from germline, CDR1 is SGDLS and CDR2 is YYNGEE. This CDR3 region has 15 residues. CDR3 DNA sequence: TGTGCCAGCAGCGCTAGGTGGAGGCGGACAGATACGCAGTATTTT. This gives the protein CASSARWRRTDTQYF.

This chain uses TRBV4-2 with TRBJ2-1, with D perhaps being TRBD1 or TRBD2 (5 bases each). Germline loops: CDR1 LGHNA, CDR2 YNFKEQ. CDR3 length: 16 residues. The V and J ends lost 1 base and 0 bases respectively, with 10 bases between them. This CDR3 reads CASSQGPGTSYNEQFF. CDR3 bases: TGTGCCAGCAGCCAAGGCCCCGGGACCTCCTACAATGAGCAGTTCTTC.

In the case of this clonotype: This may come from a read error, since a much larger clone is one base off. The J gene is TRBJ2-1, the V gene TRBV5-1, with 8 bases that match TRBD1. There are 14 residues in the CDR3. CDR1 and CDR2 from the germline V gene are SGHRS and YFSETQ. The junction had 5 bases not matched to a gene; V was cut back by 2 bases and J by 7 bases. CDR3 loop: CASSFQGARNEQFF. For the CDR3, the DNA is TGCGCCAGCAGCTTCCAGGGGGCTAGGAATGAGCAGTTCTTC.

This clonotype was observed a handful of times. The V call is TRBV20-1, the J call TRBJ2-1; TRBD2 matches at 9 bases. Germline-derived CDR1 and CDR2 are DFQATT and SNEGSKA (reference sequence). The CDR3 covers 15 residues. The ends lost 3 bases at V and 2 bases at J; junction bases unmatched: 5. CDR3 nucleotides: TGCAGTGCTAGTATGCGGGAGGGAACCTACAATGAGCAGTTCTTC. This sequence encodes CSASMREGTYNEQFF.

In this sample, this clonotype turned up a few times. V and J are TRBV12-3 or TRBV12-4 and TRBJ2-7; TRBD2 might be the D (7 bases). This CDR3 is 16 amino acids long. Trimming took off 1 base at V and 4 bases at J, with 17 bases between the two ends. CDR3 DNA sequence: TGTGCCAGCAGTTTAGATCGGGGGGCGAGAGGGTACGAGCAGTACTTC. Translating gives CASSLDRGARGYEQYF.

The chain combines TRBV5-1 with TRBJ2-1; tentative D call: TRBD1 (7 bases). The germline V and J ends were trimmed by 1 base and 10 bases, with 24 bases remaining between them. This CDR3 region has 17 residues. The germline gives CDR1 SGHRS, CDR2 YFSETQ. CDR3: CASSLSRPGGLSYEQFF. The CDR3 DNA sequence: TGCGCCAGCAGCTTGAGTCGTCCAGGGGGACTCTCCTACGAGCAGTTCTTC. Full variable domain (outside the CDR3, taken from reference TRBV5-1 and TRBJ2-1): KAGVTQTPRYLIKTRGQQVTLSCSPISGHRSVSWYQQTPGQGLQFLFEYFSETQRNKGNFPGRFSGRQFSNSRSEMNVSTLELGDSALYLCASSLSRPGGLSYEQFFGPGTRLTVL.

The chain is built from TRBV7-3 and TRBJ1-4; D gene uncertain. This CDR3 comprises 17 residues. Germline V gene sequence: CDR1 SGHTA, CDR2 FQGTGA. Trimming took 2 bases from V and 4 from J, leaving 17 bases between them. The DNA of the CDR3 is TGTGCCAGCAGCTTAGATGACTGGGAAGATTTTAATGAAAAACTGTTTTTT. Translation gives CASSLDDWEDFNEKLFF.

This sequence joins TRBV3-1 and TRBJ2-1; D might be TRBD1 or TRBD2, each matching 6 bases. The CDR3 length is 17 residues. The germline gives CDR1 LGHDT, CDR2 YNNKEL (reference sequence). V gave up 0 bases and J gave up 8 bases, with 20 bases separating them. CDR3 DNA: TGTGCCAGCAGCCAAGACAGGGGTAGCGGCCCCTTGGATGAGCAGTTCTTC. Translating it yields CASSQDRGSGPLDEQFF.

The V call is TRBV5-1, the J call TRBJ2-4; 7 positions agree with TRBD1. The J call may be in error: the DNA end matches TRBJ2-7 better. Germline loops: CDR1 SGHRS, CDR2 YFSETQ. The CDR3 spans 15 residues. The CDR3 DNA follows: TGCGCCAGCAGCTTGGGCGACAGGGTCGGAAACGAGCAGTACTTC. It specifies CASSLGDRVGNEQYF.

V gene TRBV20-1 combines with J gene TRBJ2-1, with TRBD2 identical over 13 bases. This CDR3 contains 15 residues. With 5 bases clipped from V and 4 bases from J, the junction kept 5 bases outside the gene matches. The germline V gene has CDR1 DFQATT and CDR2 SNEGSKA (reference sequence). The CDR3 DNA reads TGCAGTGCTGACTTGGGACTAGCGGGATACAATGAGCAGTTCTTC. It is translated as CSADLGLAGYNEQFF.

The sample holds a few counts of this clonotype. The chain employs TRBV28 and TRBJ2-1; tentatively, D is TRBD2 (5 bases). The germline V gene has CDR1 MDHEN and CDR2 SYDVKM. The CDR3 runs to 12 residues. Trimming left V 7 bases short and J 9 bases short, with 13 bases between. The CDR3 nucleotides are TGTGCCAGCATCCCGGGGTGGGGTGAGCAGTTCTTC. Its protein is CASIPGWGEQFF.

The chain carries TRBV18 and TRBJ2-2, with unresolved D. The length of the CDR3 is 15 residues. Germline values: CDR1 KGHSH, CDR2 LQKENI. V dropped 2 bases and J dropped 0 bases, with 7 bases sitting between them. CDR3 in amino acids: CASSPGPPNTGELFF. Here the CDR3 DNA reads TGTGCCAGCTCACCAGGGCCGCCGAACACCGGGGAGCTGTTTTTT.

This clonotype was counted once. The chain employs TRBV20-1 and TRBJ1-2; the D is unclear. Germline CDR1 is DFQATT and CDR2 is SNEGSKA (reference sequence). Trimming left V 8 bases short and J 8 bases short, with 12 bases between. CDR3 size: 10 residues. The CDR3, as DNA: TGCAGTCAGCATCCGAAAGGCTACACCTTC. Translated, it gives CSQHPKGYTF.

This clonotype has only a few counts. The gene calls are TRBV2 and TRBJ2-7; maybe TRBD2 (5 bases). Between the trimmed V and J ends, which lost 4 bases and 5 bases, there was a span of 15 bases. The CDR3 is 14 residues long. Germline V gene sequence: CDR1 SNHLY, CDR2 FYNNEI. The CDR3 DNA follows: TGTGCCAGCAGTGGAGGGAAGGGCTTGAACGAGCAGTACTTC. Its translation is CASSGGKGLNEQYF.

This clonotype was recorded at least ten times. The V gene is TRBV9, the J gene TRBJ2-3; possibly TRBD1 for D (6 bases). The CDR3 covers 15 residues. The V gene's germline CDR1 is SGDLS and CDR2 YYNGEE. V was cut by 2 bases and J by 0 bases, with 10 bases left in between. The CDR3 bases are TGTGCCAGCAGCGTCTCGACAGGCAGCACAGATACGCAGTATTTT. Translation gives CASSVSTGSTDTQYF.

The chain links TRBV4-2 to TRBJ2-7; D may be TRBD1 (5 bases). CDR1 and CDR2 (germline): LGHNA, YNFKEQ. Trimming removed 0 bases from V and 2 bases from J, with 14 bases in between. The CDR3 extends over 16 amino acids. The CDR3 sequence: CASSQEESRTTYEQYF. CDR3 nucleotides: TGTGCCAGCAGCCAAGAGGAGAGCCGGACAACCTACGAGCAGTACTTC.

This clonotype was recorded only once. V gene TRBV14 combines with J gene TRBJ2-5, with D perhaps matching TRBD1 (5 bases). V lost 4 bases and J lost 4, with 16 bases in between. This CDR3 is built from 15 residues. CDR1 is SGHDN, CDR2 FVKESK, per germline. The CDR3 loop is CASSLRRTLGETQYF. CDR3 DNA sequence: TGTGCCAGCAGCCTTCGACGGACACTTGGAGAGACCCAGTACTTC.

The genes are TRBV25-1 and TRBJ1-2; tentative D call: TRBD1 (6 bases). The CDR3 spans 13 residues. From germline, CDR1 is MGHDK and CDR2 SYGVNS. The V gene lost 7 bases and the J gene lost 7 bases, with 16 bases spanning the gap. CDR3 coding DNA: TGTGCCAGCACTCGACAGGCGGGGGGTGGCTACACCTTC. Translation: CASTRQAGGGYTF.